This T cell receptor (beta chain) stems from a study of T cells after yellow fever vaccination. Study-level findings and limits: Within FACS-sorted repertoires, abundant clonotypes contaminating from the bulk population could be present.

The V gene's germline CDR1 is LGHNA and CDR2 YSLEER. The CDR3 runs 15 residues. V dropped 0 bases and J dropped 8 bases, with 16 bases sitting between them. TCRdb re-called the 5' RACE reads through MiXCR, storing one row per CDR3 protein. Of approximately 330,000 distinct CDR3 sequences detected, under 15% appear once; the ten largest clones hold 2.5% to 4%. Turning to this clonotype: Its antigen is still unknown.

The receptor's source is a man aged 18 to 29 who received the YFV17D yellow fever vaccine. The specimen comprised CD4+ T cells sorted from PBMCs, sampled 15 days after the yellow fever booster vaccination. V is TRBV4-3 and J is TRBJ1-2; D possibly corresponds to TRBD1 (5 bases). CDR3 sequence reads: CASSQDQGPVSGYTF. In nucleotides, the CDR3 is TGCGCCAGCAGCCAAGATCAGGGTCCCGTATCAGGCTACACCTTC.